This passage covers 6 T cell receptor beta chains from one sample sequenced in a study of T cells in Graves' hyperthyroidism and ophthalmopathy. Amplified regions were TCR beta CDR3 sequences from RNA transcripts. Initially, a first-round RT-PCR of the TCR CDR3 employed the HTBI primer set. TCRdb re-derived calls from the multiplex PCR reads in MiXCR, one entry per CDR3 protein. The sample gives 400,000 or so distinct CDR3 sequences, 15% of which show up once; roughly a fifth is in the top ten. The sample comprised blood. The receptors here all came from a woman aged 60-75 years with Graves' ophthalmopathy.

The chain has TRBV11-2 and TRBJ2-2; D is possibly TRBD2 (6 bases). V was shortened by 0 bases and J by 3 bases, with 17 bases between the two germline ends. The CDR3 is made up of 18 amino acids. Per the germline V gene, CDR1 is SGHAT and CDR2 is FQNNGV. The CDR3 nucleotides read TGTGCCAGCAGCTTAGATCCCGGGACTCAAGGATACACCGGGGAGCTGTTTTTT. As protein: CASSLDPGTQGYTGELFF.

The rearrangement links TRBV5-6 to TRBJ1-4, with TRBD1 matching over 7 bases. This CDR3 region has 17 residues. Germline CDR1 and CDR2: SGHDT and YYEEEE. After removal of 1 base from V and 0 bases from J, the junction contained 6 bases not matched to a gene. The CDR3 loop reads CASSLRQGHATNEKLFF. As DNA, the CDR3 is TGTGCCAGCAGCTTGAGACAGGGCCATGCAACTAATGAAAAACTGTTTTTT.

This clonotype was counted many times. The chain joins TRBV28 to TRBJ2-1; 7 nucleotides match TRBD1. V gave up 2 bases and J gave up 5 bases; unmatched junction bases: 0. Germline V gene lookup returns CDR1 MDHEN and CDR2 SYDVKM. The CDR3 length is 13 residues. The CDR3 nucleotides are TGTGCCAGCAGTTTAGGACAGGACAATGAGCAGTTCTTC. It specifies CASSLGQDNEQFF.

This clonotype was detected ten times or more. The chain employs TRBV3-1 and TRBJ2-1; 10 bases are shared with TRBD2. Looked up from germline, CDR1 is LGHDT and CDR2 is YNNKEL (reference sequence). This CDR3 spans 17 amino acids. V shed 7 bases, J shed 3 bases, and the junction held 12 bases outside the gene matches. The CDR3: CASTKGAGTSVYNEQFF. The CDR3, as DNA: TGTGCCAGCACTAAAGGAGCAGGGACTAGCGTCTACAATGAGCAGTTCTTC.

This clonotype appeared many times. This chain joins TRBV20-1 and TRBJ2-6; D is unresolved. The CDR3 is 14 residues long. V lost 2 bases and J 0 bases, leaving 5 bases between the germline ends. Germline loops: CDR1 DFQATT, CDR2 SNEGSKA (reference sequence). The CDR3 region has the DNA TGCAGTGCTAGAATCAACTCTGGGGCCAACGTCCTGACTTTC. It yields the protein CSARINSGANVLTF.

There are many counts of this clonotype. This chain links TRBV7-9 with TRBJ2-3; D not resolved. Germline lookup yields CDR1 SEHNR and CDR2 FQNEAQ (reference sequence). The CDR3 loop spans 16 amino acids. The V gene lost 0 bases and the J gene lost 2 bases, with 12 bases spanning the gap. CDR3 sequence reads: CASSLAPSHATDTQYF. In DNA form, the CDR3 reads TGTGCCAGCAGCTTAGCGCCCAGCCATGCCACAGATACGCAGTATTTT.